Sequencing of this T cell receptor (beta chain) was carried out in a study of technical replicates of blood from a handful of donors. Produced via immunoSEQ multiplex PCR; TCRdb's table is partial and in-frame only. The profile covers about 68,000 clones, with 95% to 97% appearing a single time and over 0.2% taken by the ten largest. The sample holds one count of this clone. The CDR3 covers 15 residues. The germline CDR1 and CDR2 sequences are SGHTA and FQGTGA. J gave up 10 bases and V 5 bases, and 11 bases lay outside the gene matches. The material sequenced was T cells isolated from PBMCs. This receptor was taken from a human donor in good health. The chain recombines TRBV7-3 with TRBJ2-1, with 10 bases identical to TRBD2. CDR3 sequence: CASSRSISGRTEQFF. The CDR3 nucleotides read TGTGCCAGCAGCCGGAGCATTAGCGGGAGGACCGAGCAGTTCTTC.